The rows below give T cell receptor beta chains drawn from one sample of a study of control samples from healthy donors and cancer patients. Data came from immunoSEQ multiplex PCR; TCRdb stores just in-frame clones and leaves some out. The table lists about 130,000 clones, approximately 92% of them singletons. Sequenced sample: PBMCs. The source is an elderly man with head and neck cancer. The CDR3 runs from the conserved cysteine through the conserved F or W. Each record gives: clone size, V gene, J gene, D gene, CDR3 protein, CDR3 DNA. D genes are given only for firm matches. Size is stated for part of the rows, as once, few or many counts, or as a class when the clone is expanded.

-	TRBV12-3/TRBV12-4	TRBJ2-1	-	CASSRGARRVF	TGTGCCAGCAGTAGGGGGGCTAGACGGGTCTTC
-	TRBV9	TRBJ2-1	-	CASSAHPLSEQFF	TGTGCCAGCAGCGCTCACCCGTTGAGTGAGCAGTTCTTC
-	TRBV3-1/TRBV3-2	TRBJ2-2	TRBD2	CASSPSGLAITGELFF	TGTGCCAGCAGCCCATCGGGACTAGCTATAACCGGGGAGCTGTTTTTT
-	TRBV10-3	TRBJ2-1	TRBD2	CAISDPTTSGRVDEQFF	TGTGCCATCAGTGATCCCACGACTAGCGGGAGGGTAGATGAGCAGTTCTTC
-	TRBV13	TRBJ1-5	-	CASRRDPWNQPQHF	TGTGCCAGCAGACGGGACCCTTGGAATCAGCCCCAGCATTTT
once	TRBV15	TRBJ2-1	-	CATSRDKAGNEQFF	TGTGCCACCAGCAGAGATAAGGCGGGGAATGAGCAGTTCTTC
-	TRBV11-2	TRBJ2-4	TRBD2	CASSTRAGVIIQYF	TGTGCCAGCAGCACGCGGGCGGGGGTGATCATTCAGTACTTC
-	TRBV2	TRBJ2-3	-	CASGGTSTDTQYF	TGTGCCAGCGGGGGTACTAGCACAGATACGCAGTATTTT
-	TRBV19	TRBJ1-1	-	CASRPGHIAEAFF	TGTGCCAGTAGGCCGGGCCACATAGCGGAAGCTTTCTTT
-	TRBV12-3/TRBV12-4	TRBJ2-7	-	CASSLTGSYEQYF	TGTGCCAGCAGTCTTACTGGCTCCTACGAGCAGTACTTC
-	TRBV21-1	TRBJ1-5	-	CASSTDRGSNQPQHF	TGTGCCAGCAGTACGGACAGGGGAAGCAATCAGCCCCAGCATTTT
-	TRBV4-3	TRBJ2-7	TRBD2	CASSQDRQREVHEQYF	TGCGCCAGCAGCCAAGATCGCCAGCGGGAGGTCCACGAGCAGTACTTC
-	TRBV5-4	TRBJ2-7	-	CASSSPAHGVGIEQYF	TGTGCCAGCAGCTCCCCCGCGCACGGGGTAGGGATCGAGCAGTACTTC
-	TRBV6-6	TRBJ1-5	TRBD1	CASSYRGRNQPQHF	TGTGCCAGCAGCTACAGGGGGCGAAATCAGCCCCAGCATTTT
once	TRBV10-3	TRBJ2-5	TRBD1	CATLDRDRSQETQYF	TGTGCCACTCTTGACCGGGACAGGAGCCAAGAGACCCAGTACTTC
-	TRBV5-1	TRBJ2-2	-	CASSLGVDTGELFF	TGCGCCAGCAGCTTGGGAGTCGACACCGGGGAGCTGTTTTTT
-	TRBV10-1	TRBJ1-4	-	CASSESADEATNEKLFF	TGCGCCAGCAGTGAGTCAGCAGACGAAGCAACTAATGAAAAACTGTTTTTT
-	TRBV12-3/TRBV12-4	TRBJ2-5	-	CASSPPGVETQYF	TGTGCCAGCAGCCCCCCTGGGGTAGAGACCCAGTACTTC
-	TRBV3-1/TRBV3-2	TRBJ1-2	TRBD1	CASTRQGAIYGYTF	TGTGCCAGCACTAGGCAGGGGGCGATCTATGGCTACACCTTC
-	TRBV27	TRBJ1-6	-	CASSLNSGTYNSPLHF	TGTGCCAGCAGTTTAAACTCAGGAACCTATAATTCACCCCTCCACTTT
-	TRBV5-1	TRBJ2-7	-	CASSLGTVGEQYF	TGCGCCAGCAGCTTGGGGACAGTTGGCGAGCAGTACTTC
-	TRBV7-2	TRBJ1-6	-	CASSPNGVLAPLHF	TGTGCCAGCAGCCCGAATGGGGTACTGGCCCCCCTCCACTTT
-	TRBV6-2/TRBV6-3	TRBJ2-7	TRBD2	CASSYRLAESYEQYF	TGTGCCAGCAGTTACAGACTAGCGGAGTCCTACGAGCAGTACTTC
-	TRBV3-1/TRBV3-2	TRBJ2-3	TRBD2	CASSLGIAGVDTQYF	TGTGCCAGCAGTCTCGGGATAGCGGGGGTAGATACGCAGTATTTT
-	TRBV6-2/TRBV6-3	TRBJ1-1	-	CASSWLANTEAFF	TGTGCCAGCAGTTGGTTGGCCAACACTGAAGCTTTCTTT
-	TRBV29-1	TRBJ2-3	-	CSTGPSTDTQYF	TGCAGCACAGGGCCTAGCACAGATACGCAGTATTTT
-	TRBV9	TRBJ2-2	-	CASSAGQANTGELFF	TGTGCCAGCAGCGCCGGGCAAGCGAACACCGGGGAGCTGTTTTTT
-	TRBV7-2	TRBJ1-2	-	CASSLGGGYTF	TGTGCCAGCAGCTTAGGCGGCGGCTACACCTTC
-	TRBV10-1	TRBJ2-7	TRBD1	CASSNGQGAYEQYF	TGCGCCAGCAGTAACGGACAGGGGGCTTACGAGCAGTACTTC
-	TRBV10-1	TRBJ2-5	-	CASSESRGSETQYF	TGCGCCAGCAGTGAGTCGCGGGGATCAGAGACCCAGTACTTC
-	TRBV30	TRBJ1-2	-	CAWSVSGVLSTF	TGTGCCTGGAGTGTATCGGGAGTTCTCTCGACCTTC